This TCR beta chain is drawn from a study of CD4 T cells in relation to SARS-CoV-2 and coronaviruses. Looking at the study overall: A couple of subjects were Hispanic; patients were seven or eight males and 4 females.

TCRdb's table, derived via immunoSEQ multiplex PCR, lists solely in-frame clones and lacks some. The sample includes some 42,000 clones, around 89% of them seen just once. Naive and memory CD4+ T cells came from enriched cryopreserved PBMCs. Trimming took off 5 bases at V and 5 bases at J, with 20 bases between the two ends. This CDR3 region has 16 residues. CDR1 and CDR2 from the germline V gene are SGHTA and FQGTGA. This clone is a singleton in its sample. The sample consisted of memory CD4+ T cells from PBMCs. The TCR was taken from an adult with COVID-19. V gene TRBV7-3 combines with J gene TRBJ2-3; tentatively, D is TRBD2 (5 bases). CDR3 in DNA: TGTGCCAGCAGCCCGTGGACTCCACTACATTTAGATACGCAGTATTTT. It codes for CASSPWTPLHLDTQYF.